Detailed here is one T cell receptor beta chain. Its matching antigen is unknown. The data derive from a study of OX40 agonist ivuxolimab in advanced cancers. Study in general: Partial responses occurred in three patients (one hepatocellular carcinoma, two cutaneous melanoma). Study-wide results and caveats: Low levels of normalized T-cell clonal expansion also appeared in some nonresponders.

The germline gives CDR1 SGDLS, CDR2 YYNGEE. This CDR3 is built from 15 residues. The germline V and J ends were trimmed by 4 bases and 4 bases, with 15 bases remaining between them. Baseline was the first blood sampling point, followed by cycle 4 day 1 and cycle 7 day 1. Some clones are missing from TCRdb's copy, which holds only in-frame ones; the method was immunoSEQ multiplex PCR. Seen here are around 70,000 clones, 75% to 95% observed once, and the top ten hold over 4.5%. The receptor was derived from an adult with an advanced solid tumor such as melanoma, head and neck, liver or kidney cancer. Sequenced here: CD4+ or CD8+ T cells sorted from blood, sampled in a trial of the OX40 agonist ivuxolimab. The chain has TRBV9 and TRBJ2-1, with D maybe TRBD1 (5 bases). The CDR3 coding sequence is TGTGCCAGCAGCCGGCAGGGATCTCCATACAATGAGCAGTTCTTC. Its protein is CASSRQGSPYNEQFF. The full variable domain, with the rest looked up from reference TRBV9 and TRBJ2-1, is DSGVTQTPKHLITATGQRVTLRCSPRSGDLSVYWYQQSLDQGLQFLIQYYNGEERAKGNILERFSAQQFPDLHSELNLSSLELGDSALYFCASSRQGSPYNEQFFGPGTRLTVL.